This entry lists 10 T cell receptor beta chains sequenced from one sample in a study of cytomegalovirus exposure and HLA in healthy donors (dated by TCRdb to 2015 to 2018). The library was obtained by the immunoSEQ multiplex PCR assay. The multiplex PCR relied on a mix of 60 forward primers for TCR Vbeta segments and 13 reverse primers for TCR Jbeta segments. Entries here come from immuneACCESS through TCRdb and include only in-frame sequences with V and J called. Some clones fail to appear in such tables; in the studies checked, an unresolved V gene covers under half of the shortfall, and the cause of the remainder is unknown. The sample data list more than 150,000 clones, and 75% to 90% of these were observed just once. Roughly 1.5% of the sample goes to the ten largest clones. The sequenced material came from PBMCs. These receptors were collected from a man aged 45 to 65 in good health and CMV-seronegative.

This clone has a handful of counts. The sample holds other DNA sequences that translate to the same CDR3. The V and J genes are TRBV19 and TRBJ1-5; 8 positions match TRBD1. After removal of 5 bases from V and 4 bases from J, the junction contained 4 bases not matched to a gene. The germline V gene has CDR1 LNHDA and CDR2 SQIVND (reference sequence). The CDR3 runs to 14 residues. The CDR3 DNA reads as TGTGCCAGTAGTGGACAGGGCGGGAATCAGCCCCAGCATTTT. Encoded protein: CASSGQGGNQPQHF.

The CDR3 DNA follows: TGTGCCATCAGTGCTACTAGCGGGGGTGTCACAGATACGCAGTATTTT. As protein: CAISATSGGVTDTQYF. The chain carries TRBV10-3 and TRBJ2-3; TRBD2 matches 11 bases. CDR3 size: 16 residues. Losses at the gene ends were 4 bases for V and 2 bases for J; bases not matched to a gene: 5. Germline V gives CDR1 ENHRY, CDR2 SYGVKD.

The chain carries TRBV9 and TRBJ2-1; D gene uncertain. V dropped 0 bases and J dropped 4 bases, with 5 bases sitting between them. Germline V CDR1 and CDR2: SGDLS, YYNGEE. CDR3 length equals 13 residues. The CDR3 DNA reads TGTGCCAGCAGCGTAGGCAGTTACAATGAGCAGTTCTTC. It encodes CASSVGSYNEQFF.

This clone was counted a few times. The gene calls are TRBV5-1 and TRBJ1-1; D gene ambiguous. The CDR3 is 15 amino acids. The germline V and J ends were trimmed by 2 bases and 0 bases, with 11 bases remaining between them. CDR1 is SGHRS, CDR2 YFSETQ, per germline. The CDR3 DNA reads as TGCGCCAGCAGCTTCTCGGCAGGAATGAACACTGAAGCTTTCTTT. It specifies CASSFSAGMNTEAFF.

The rearrangement uses TRBV7-2 and TRBJ2-5; 7 positions match TRBD1. The CDR3 consists of 13 residues. CDR1 and CDR2 from the germline V gene are SGHTA and FQGNSA. The V gene end was trimmed by 5 bases and the J gene end by 4 bases; junction bases not matched to a gene: 4. The CDR3 DNA reads as TGTGCCAGCAGCCGCAACAGGGGAGAGACCCAGTACTTC. This codes for CASSRNRGETQYF.

V and J are TRBV18 and TRBJ2-3; D is unresolved. The ends were cut back, 0 bases at V and 2 bases at J, with 6 bases in the middle. The CDR3 is 14 residues long. The germline CDR1 and CDR2 sequences are KGHSH and LQKENI. In nucleotides, the CDR3 is TGTGCCAGCTCACCACCGGCCCTCACAGATACGCAGTATTTT. It specifies CASSPPALTDTQYF.

The rearrangement links TRBV19 to TRBJ2-3; TRBD1 aligns across 7 bases. In germline, CDR1 is LNHDA, CDR2 SQIVND (reference sequence). CDR3 length equals 16 residues. V was pared by 6 bases and J by 1 base, with 10 bases of the junction left unmatched. Written as DNA, the CDR3 is TGTGCCAGTAGCCGGCGGAGGCAGGGGGGCACAGATACGCAGTATTTT. Its protein product is CASSRRRQGGTDTQYF.

The chain is built from TRBV6-1 and TRBJ1-6; the match to TRBD1 covers 8 bases. Germline CDR1 is MNHNS and CDR2 is SASEGT. This CDR3 region has 15 residues. Trimming at V came to 3 bases and at J to 8 bases, leaving 6 bases not matched to a gene. The CDR3 DNA is TGTGCCAGCAGTGATGGGACAGGATTTTATTCACCCCTCCACTTT. Translation: CASSDGTGFYSPLHF.

This clone showed up just a few times. The chain recombines TRBV7-2 with TRBJ2-1; TRBD2 might be the D (7 bases). The CDR3 covers 13 residues. Trimming cost V 7 bases and J 9 bases, with 16 bases left between them. Germline V gives CDR1 SGHTA, CDR2 FQGNSA. The chain's CDR3 is CASKRGGGAEQFF. CDR3 bases: TGTGCCAGCAAAAGGGGAGGGGGTGCTGAGCAGTTCTTC.

This rearrangement joins TRBV7-2 to TRBJ1-2; D is unresolved. The length of the CDR3 is 13 residues. The V gene lost 1 base and the J gene lost 4 bases, with 7 bases spanning the gap. Per germline, CDR1 SGHTA and CDR2 FQGNSA. CDR3 sequence reads: CASSLDSTYGYTF. The CDR3 nucleotides are TGTGCCAGCAGCTTAGACAGCACCTATGGCTACACCTTC.